This TCR beta chain was captured by sequencing in a study of T cells in Graves' hyperthyroidism and ophthalmopathy. TCR beta CDR3 sequences were amplified from RNA transcripts. HTBI primers drove first-round RT-PCR of the TCR CDR3. A single record per CDR3 protein comes from TCRdb applying MiXCR to the multiplex PCR reads. Of 450,000 to 550,000 distinct CDR3 sequences listed, around 22% are singletons. The CDR3 covers 14 residues. The V end was cut by 2 bases, the J end by 4 bases, with 11 bases between. This clonotype was seen many times. The chain carries TRBV12-3 or TRBV12-4 and TRBJ1-2, with D possibly being TRBD1 (6 bases). This receptor was taken from a woman aged 30 to 39 with Graves' ophthalmopathy. The specimen sequenced was blood. The CDR3 region is CASSLWDTAYGYTF. CDR3 DNA: TGTGCCAGCAGTTTATGGGACACCGCCTATGGCTACACCTTC.